The 30 T cell receptor beta chains in this list originate from one sample, sequenced in a study of radiotherapy plus CTLA-4 blockade in lung cancer. Only in-frame clones appear in the TCRdb table, and some are missing; sequencing was by immunoSEQ multiplex PCR. The sample has approximately 89,000 clones; 78% are singletons. The specimen comprised peripheral blood, sampled from a patient treated with radiotherapy plus ipilimumab. These receptors were collected from a human donor with non-small cell lung cancer who had a partial response to radiotherapy plus ipilimumab. Some clones in this sample may be carry-over from other donors' samples.

The count of this clone is one. The chain links TRBV7-2 to TRBJ1-2, with 7 bases matching TRBD1. Germline V CDR1 and CDR2: SGHTA, FQGNSA. V shed 5 bases, J shed 11 bases, and the junction held 11 bases outside the gene matches. The CDR3 extends over 13 amino acids. CDR3 DNA: TGTGCCAGCAGCACACGAAACAGGGGACAGTACACCTTC. Its protein product is CASSTRNRGQYTF.

V and J are TRBV7-9 and TRBJ2-3; TRBD2 matches at 14 bases. Germline CDR1 is SEHNR and CDR2 is FQNEAQ (reference sequence). The ends lost 1 base at V and 1 base at J; junction bases unmatched: 7. The CDR3 has 19 amino acids. The CDR3 DNA follows: TGTGCCAGCAGCTTAGGACTAGCGGGAGGGCCGGGACGCACAGATACGCAGTATTTT. It translates to CASSLGLAGGPGRTDTQYF.

V usage is TRBV4-3 and J usage is TRBJ1-1; maybe TRBD1 (5 bases). This CDR3 spans 15 amino acids. Germline V gene lookup returns CDR1 LGHNA and CDR2 YSLEER. Trimming removed 1 base from V and 4 bases from J, with 13 bases in between. CDR3 sequence reads: CASSQGTGLGTEAFF. The CDR3 DNA follows: TGCGCCAGCAGCCAAGGAACAGGTTTAGGCACTGAAGCTTTCTTT.

The chain joins TRBV4-1 to TRBJ1-5; 8 positions match TRBD1. CDR3 length equals 15 residues. Germline V CDR1 and CDR2: MGHRA, YSYEKL. Losses at the gene ends were 4 bases for V and 2 bases for J; bases not matched to a gene: 4. DNA of the CDR3: TGCGCCAGCAGCCCTAGGACAGGGCGCAATCAGCCCCAGCATTTT. It is translated as CASSPRTGRNQPQHF.

The chain has TRBV7-3 and TRBJ2-1; D may be TRBD2 (5 bases). Trimming pared 4 bases from V and 4 bases from J, leaving 14 bases between. The CDR3 loop spans 15 amino acids. Germline V gives CDR1 SGHTA, CDR2 FQGTGA. CDR3 in DNA: TGTGCCAGCAGCTCCGGGATAGCGATGTACAATGAGCAGTTCTTC. Amino acid sequence: CASSSGIAMYNEQFF.

This clone has just a few counts. Other DNA variants within this sample encode the same CDR3. The V gene is TRBV6-5, the J gene TRBJ1-5; D ambiguous. This CDR3 is built from 14 residues. Germline lookup yields CDR1 MNHEY and CDR2 SVGAGI. The V and J ends lost 4 bases and 2 bases respectively, with 9 bases between them. CDR3 residues: CASSSSSGNQPQHF. The CDR3 nucleotides read TGTGCCAGCAGTTCGAGCTCCGGCAATCAGCCCCAGCATTTT.

CDR3 in amino acids: CAGREDTLQYF. As DNA, the CDR3 is TGTGCCGGGCGGGAGGACACCCTTCAGTACTTC. This chain joins TRBV30 and TRBJ2-5, with 8 bases matching TRBD2. V lost 8 bases and J lost 11; bases outside the gene matches: 10. Germline V gene sequence: CDR1 GTSNPN, CDR2 SVGIG (reference sequence). This CDR3 region has 11 residues.

The V gene is TRBV6-1, the J gene TRBJ2-5; TRBD2 aligns across 8 bases. TRBJ2-7 matches the DNA end more closely, so the J call is doubtful. The CDR3 loop spans 14 amino acids. CDR1 and CDR2 from the germline V gene are MNHNS and SASEGT. Here the CDR3 reads CASSATSASYEQYF. CDR3 DNA sequence: TGTGCCAGCAGTGCGACTAGCGCGTCCTACGAGCAGTACTTC.

The chain links TRBV7-2 to TRBJ1-2; no clear D gene. Per the germline V gene, CDR1 is SGHTA and CDR2 is FQGNSA. The V and J ends lost 4 bases and 5 bases respectively, with 11 bases between them. This CDR3 spans 13 amino acids. CDR3 sequence: CASSSPSVYGYTF. CDR3 sequence (DNA): TGTGCCAGCAGCTCTCCCTCGGTGTATGGCTACACCTTC.

The V gene is TRBV18, the J gene TRBJ2-5; 7 bases are shared with TRBD1. Germline assignment: CDR1 KGHSH and CDR2 LQKENI. V lost 6 bases and J lost 12; bases outside the gene matches: 13. This CDR3 region has 13 residues. CDR3 DNA sequence: TGTGCCAGCTCTAACTCAAAGGACAGGAGGAAGTACTTC. This encodes CASSNSKDRRKYF.

This clone was counted between two and nine times. The rearrangement joins TRBV2 to TRBJ2-7; 9 bases fit TRBD2. The CDR3 runs 15 residues. J was trimmed by 1 base and V by 5 bases; bases with no gene match: 6. Germline CDR1 and CDR2: SNHLY and FYNNEI. The DNA of the CDR3 is TGTGCCAGCAGTTACGGGCTAGCGGGGTCCTACGAGCAGTACTTC. It translates to CASSYGLAGSYEQYF.

The V call is TRBV12-2, the J call TRBJ2-7; the DNA was not used to check the table's D call, TRBD2. TRBV12-2 represents a pseudogene. The CDR3 extends over 13 amino acids. CDR3 loop: CASRFSGRYEQYF. CDR3 nucleotides: TGTGCAAGTCGCTTCTCGGGGAGGTACGAGCAGTACTTC.

The chain uses TRBV2 and TRBJ2-2; the match to TRBD1 covers 11 bases. CDR3 length: 15 amino acids. Germline V gene lookup returns CDR1 SNHLY and CDR2 FYNNEI. J lost 4 bases, V lost 6 bases, and 4 bases had no gene match. DNA for the CDR3: TGTGCCAGCAGACCCGGGACAGGGGGCACCGGGGAGCTGTTTTTT. Its protein product is CASRPGTGGTGELFF.

The V call is TRBV9, the J call TRBJ2-1, with TRBD2 identical over 8 bases. Trimming removed 6 bases from V and 6 bases from J; junction bases left unmatched: 11. Germline CDR1 SGDLS, CDR2 YYNGEE. This CDR3 is 15 amino acids long. CDR3 DNA: TGTGCCAGCACCGCCCCCGCCGGGGGGGCCAATGAGCAGTTCTTC. Protein: CASTAPAGGANEQFF.

The chain uses TRBV11-3 and TRBJ2-7; D remains ambiguous. Germline CDR1 reads SGHNT; CDR2 reads YENEEA. V lost 1 base to trimming and J lost 0 bases, with 10 bases between them. This CDR3 is built from 15 residues. The CDR3 is CASSLGHSSSYEQYF. DNA of the CDR3: TGTGCCAGCAGCTTAGGACACTCGAGCTCCTACGAGCAGTACTTC.

The chain combines TRBV18 with TRBJ2-3; D remains unclear. The CDR3 extends over 13 amino acids. Germline V gene data show CDR1 as KGHSH and CDR2 as LQKENI. V was pared by 1 base and J by 4 bases, with 6 bases between. CDR3 sequence reads: CASSPLTADTQYF. The CDR3 DNA reads TGTGCCAGCTCACCACTCACAGCAGATACGCAGTATTTT.

The V gene is TRBV7-9, the J gene TRBJ1-2; 10 positions match TRBD1. Trimming took 4 bases from V and 2 from J; bases not matched to a gene: 10. The CDR3 loop spans 17 amino acids. CDR1 SEHNR and CDR2 FQNEAQ come from the germline V gene (reference sequence). CDR3 sequence: CASSSRDRGILNYGYTF. The CDR3 region has the DNA TGTGCCAGCAGCTCCCGGGACAGGGGCATCTTGAACTATGGCTACACCTTC.

The rearrangement joins TRBV11-3 to TRBJ2-1; TRBD2 aligns across 10 bases. The CDR3 contains 16 residues. V dropped 4 bases and J dropped 4; count of bases not matched to a gene: 7. CDR1 and CDR2 from the germline V gene are SGHNT and YENEEA. Written as DNA, the CDR3 is TGTGCCAGCAGCTCCCGCCAGCGGGGGGGTTACAATGAGCAGTTCTTC. Residues: CASSSRQRGGYNEQFF.

The chain joins TRBV7-9 to TRBJ2-5; 7 nucleotides line up with TRBD1. The germline V gene has CDR1 SEHNR and CDR2 FQNEAQ (reference sequence). The CDR3 consists of 18 residues. Trimming took 5 bases from V and 1 from J; bases not matched to a gene: 16. The CDR3 DNA reads as TGTGCCAGCAGCCGCAGAAGGGGGCAGGGGAGATCCCAAGAGACCCAGTACTTC. This translates into CASSRRRGQGRSQETQYF.

The rearrangement links TRBV30 to TRBJ1-3; TRBD1 might be the D (5 bases). The germline CDR1 and CDR2 sequences are GTSNPN and SVGIG (reference sequence). V lost 4 bases and J 1 base, leaving 11 bases between the germline ends. This CDR3 contains 14 residues. CDR3 region: CAWNQGASGNTIYF. CDR3 nucleotides: TGTGCCTGGAATCAGGGCGCTTCTGGAAACACCATATATTTT.

This chain joins TRBV6-5 and TRBJ1-4; D unresolved. The V gene lost 5 bases and the J gene lost 6 bases, with 13 bases spanning the gap. CDR3 length equals 14 residues. Germline V gene sequence: CDR1 MNHEY, CDR2 SVGAGI. The CDR3 protein is CASSETLRDEKLFF. Written as DNA, the CDR3 is TGTGCCAGCAGTGAGACTCTACGGGATGAAAAACTGTTTTTT.

The rearrangement uses TRBV30 and TRBJ2-1; possible D gene TRBD1, 5 bases. CDR1 is GTSNPN, CDR2 SVGIG, per germline (reference sequence). V lost 7 bases to trimming and J lost 6 bases, with 19 bases between them. The CDR3 runs to 14 residues. CDR3 sequence reads: CASMSRGVFNEQFF. The CDR3, as DNA: TGTGCCTCAATGTCTAGGGGTGTATTCAATGAGCAGTTCTTC.

The chain recombines TRBV15 with TRBJ2-5; 7 nucleotides match TRBD2. The CDR3 has 17 residues. V gave up 0 bases and J gave up 5 bases; unmatched junction bases: 12. Germline CDR1 is LNHNV and CDR2 is YYDKDF (reference sequence). The CDR3 region has the DNA TGTGCCACCAGCAGAGAGGGGGTAGCGGGCATGGGGGAGACCCAGTACTTC. It codes for CATSREGVAGMGETQYF.

Only a few counts were recorded for this clone. This chain joins TRBV28 and TRBJ2-5; D might be TRBD1 (8 bases). Germline V gene sequence: CDR1 MDHEN, CDR2 SYDVKM. The CDR3 extends over 15 amino acids. Trimming removed 4 bases from V and 5 bases from J, with 17 bases in between. In nucleotides, the CDR3 is TGTGCCAGCAGTTCCCACAGGGGGGGGAGGGAGACCCAGTACTTC. Translation gives CASSSHRGGRETQYF. The full variable domain, in which reference TRBV28 and TRBJ2-5 provide the parts outside the CDR3, is DVKVTQSSRYLVKRTGEKVFLECVQDMDHENMFWYRQDPGLGLRLIYFSYDVKMKEKGDIPEGYSVSREKKERFSLILESASTNQTSMYLCASSSHRGGRETQYFGPGTRLLVL.

This sequence joins TRBV7-9 and TRBJ2-5; D might be TRBD2 (6 bases). The length of the CDR3 is 16 residues. V was cut by 6 bases and J by 2 bases, with 19 bases left in between. Per the germline V gene, CDR1 is SEHNR and CDR2 is FQNEAQ (reference sequence). CDR3 bases: TGTGCCAGCAGAACTTGGACGGATCGGGGGCAAGAGACCCAGTACTTC. Amino acids: CASRTWTDRGQETQYF.

The chain links TRBV4-2 to TRBJ2-1; TRBD2 is a possible D gene (7 bases). This CDR3 spans 15 amino acids. The germline CDR1 and CDR2 sequences are LGHNA and YNFKEQ. Trimming removed 5 bases from V and 12 bases from J, with 23 bases in between. This CDR3 reads CASSKQGGERGWQFF. DNA for the CDR3: TGTGCCAGCAGCAAACAGGGCGGGGAGCGGGGCTGGCAGTTCTTC.

The rearrangement links TRBV7-8 to TRBJ2-3, with D maybe TRBD1 (6 bases). The CDR3 is 14 residues long. V shed 5 bases and J shed 1 base, with 10 bases lying between them. In germline, CDR1 is SGHVS, CDR2 FQNEAQ. The CDR3 DNA is TGTGCCAGCAGCGACAGGTGGGGCACAGATACGCAGTATTTT. Its translation: CASSDRWGTDTQYF.

The rearrangement joins TRBV6-6 to TRBJ2-5, with D possibly being TRBD2 (6 bases). The CDR3 spans 15 residues. V shed 0 bases and J shed 5 bases, with 13 bases lying between them. Germline loops: CDR1 MNHNY, CDR2 SVGAGI (reference sequence). The CDR3, as DNA: TGTGCCAGCAGTTACTCGAAGCGGGCGGTGGAGACCCAGTACTTC. As protein: CASSYSKRAVETQYF.

The chain combines TRBV5-1 with TRBJ2-3; 13 nucleotides line up with TRBD2. Germline-derived CDR1 and CDR2 are SGHRS and YFSETQ. The V and J ends lost 4 bases and 5 bases, in that order; junction bases with no gene match: 7. CDR3 size: 16 residues. In DNA form, the CDR3 reads TGCGCCAGCAGCCCTGGACTAGCGGGAGCCATAGATACGCAGTATTTT. Protein sequence: CASSPGLAGAIDTQYF.

This chain uses TRBV27 with TRBJ2-2; TRBD2 matches at 10 bases. V lost 4 bases, J lost 5 bases, and 4 bases stayed unmatched. This CDR3 spans 15 amino acids. CDR1 is MNHEY, CDR2 SMNVEV, per germline (reference sequence). The DNA for the CDR3 is TGTGCCAGCAGTTCGGGACTAGCGCAGACCGGGGAGCTGTTTTTT. Translation gives CASSSGLAQTGELFF.